This T cell receptor (beta chain) emerged from a study of response to subunit inactivated influenza vaccine. This clonotype turned up a few times. Its antigen is unknown. In TCRdb, the RT-PCR reads were re-called with MiXCR into one record per CDR3 protein. The table includes over 650,000 distinct CDR3 sequences, less than 20% detected once. The V and J ends lost 3 bases and 1 base, in that order; junction bases with no gene match: 7. This CDR3 is built from 15 residues. CDR1 and CDR2 (germline): SGHDT, YYEEEE. Study-wide results and limits: Each seasonal flu vaccination may recruit only limited new T cells, authors suggested.

The sample here was PBMCs from blood, taken 4 to 6 days after vaccination. The chain combines TRBV5-6 with TRBJ2-7, with 7 bases matching TRBD1. The TCR comes from a man between 50 and 59 years old who received an inactivated influenza vaccine. The CDR3 spells CASSSTGFLSYEQYF. The CDR3 DNA is TGTGCCAGCAGCTCGACAGGGTTCCTTTCCTACGAGCAGTACTTC. Filled out from reference TRBV5-6 and TRBJ2-7, the complete variable domain reads DAGVTQSPTHLIKTRGQQVTLRCSPKSGHDTVSWYQQALGQGPQFIFQYYEEEERQRGNFPDRFSGHQFPNYSSELNVNALLLGDSALYLCASSSTGFLSYEQYFGPGTRLTVT.